This TCR beta chain was recovered during a study of CXCR3-negative and CXCR3-positive naive CD8 T cells. Study summary: Every library held about 1.5 +/- 0.3 million TRB reads, and the total came to approximately 140 million.

Worth noting for this clonotype: Its matching antigen is unknown.

CD45RO-CCR7+CD27+CD95- expression identified naive CD8+ T cells. Study results and caveats: Diversity proved comparably high across both naive subsets and much lower in memory CD8+ cells. CXCR3-positive naive cells had TRB CDR3s that were more hydrophobic than CXCR3-negative naive cells had.

UMI-labeled 5' RACE yielded the TRB cDNA libraries. TCRdb re-called the 5' RACE reads and catalogs CDR3 proteins one per entry, DNA excluded. The specimen's table records some 39,000 distinct CDR3 sequences. The CDR3 sequence is 15 residues long. The germline V gene has CDR1 MRHNA and CDR2 SNTAGT. The receptor was derived from a human donor in good health. Some clones in this sample may be carry-over from other donors' samples. Input material: naive CXCR3- CD8+ T cells from blood. The subset here: CD45RO-CCR7+CD27+CD95- naive CD8+ T cells lacking CXCR3 (TNR3-). The V and J genes are TRBV6-4 and TRBJ2-1; the D gene TCRdb calls, TRBD2, cannot be checked with no DNA. CDR3: CASSAGTTDYNEQFF.